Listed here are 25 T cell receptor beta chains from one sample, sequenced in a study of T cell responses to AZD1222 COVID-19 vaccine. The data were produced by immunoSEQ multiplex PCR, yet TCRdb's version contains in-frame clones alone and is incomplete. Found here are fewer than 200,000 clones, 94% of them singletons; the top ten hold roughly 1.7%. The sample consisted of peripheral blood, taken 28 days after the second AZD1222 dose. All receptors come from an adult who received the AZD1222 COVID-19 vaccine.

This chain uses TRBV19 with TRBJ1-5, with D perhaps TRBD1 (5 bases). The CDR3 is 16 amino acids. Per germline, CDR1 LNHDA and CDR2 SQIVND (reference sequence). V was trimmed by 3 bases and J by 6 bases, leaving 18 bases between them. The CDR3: CASSIFSAGAGQPQHF. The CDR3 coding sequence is TGTGCCAGTAGTATCTTCTCAGCCGGGGCAGGTCAGCCCCAGCATTTT.

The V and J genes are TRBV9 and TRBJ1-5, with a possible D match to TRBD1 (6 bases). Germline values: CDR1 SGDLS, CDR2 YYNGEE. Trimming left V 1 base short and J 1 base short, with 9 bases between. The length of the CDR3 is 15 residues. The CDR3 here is CASSVTGSSNQPQHF. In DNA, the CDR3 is TGTGCCAGCAGCGTAACAGGGTCGAGCAATCAGCCCCAGCATTTT. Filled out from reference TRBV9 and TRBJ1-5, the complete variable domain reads DSGVTQTPKHLITATGQRVTLRCSPRSGDLSVYWYQQSLDQGLQFLIQYYNGEERAKGNILERFSAQQFPDLHSELNLSSLELGDSALYFCASSVTGSSNQPQHFGDGTRLSIL.

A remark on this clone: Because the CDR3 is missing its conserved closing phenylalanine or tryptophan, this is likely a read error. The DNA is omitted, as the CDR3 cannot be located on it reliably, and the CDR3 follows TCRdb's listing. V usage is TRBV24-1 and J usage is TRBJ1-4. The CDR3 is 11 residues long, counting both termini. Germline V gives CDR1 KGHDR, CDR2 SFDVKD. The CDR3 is CASSTGREKTG.

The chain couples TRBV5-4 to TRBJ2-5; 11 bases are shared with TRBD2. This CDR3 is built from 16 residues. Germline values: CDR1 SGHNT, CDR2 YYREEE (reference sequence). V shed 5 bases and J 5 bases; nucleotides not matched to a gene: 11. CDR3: CASSYLAGGRGETQYF. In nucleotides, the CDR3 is TGTGCCAGCAGTTATCTAGCGGGAGGCCGAGGGGAGACCCAGTACTTC.

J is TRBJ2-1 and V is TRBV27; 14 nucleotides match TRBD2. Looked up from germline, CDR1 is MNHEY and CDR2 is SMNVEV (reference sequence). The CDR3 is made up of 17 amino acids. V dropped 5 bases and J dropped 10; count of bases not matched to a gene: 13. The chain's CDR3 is CASSVRPGLAGVWEQFF. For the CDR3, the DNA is TGTGCCAGCAGTGTCAGACCGGGACTAGCGGGAGTGTGGGAGCAGTTCTTC.

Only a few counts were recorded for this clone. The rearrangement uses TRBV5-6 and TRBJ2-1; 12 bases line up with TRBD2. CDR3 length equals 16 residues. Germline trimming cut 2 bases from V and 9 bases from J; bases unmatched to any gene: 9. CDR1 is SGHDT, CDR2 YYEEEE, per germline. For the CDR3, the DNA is TGTGCCAGCAGCTTCCGTACTAGCGGGGGGTCCATTGAGCAGTTCTTC. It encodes CASSFRTSGGSIEQFF.

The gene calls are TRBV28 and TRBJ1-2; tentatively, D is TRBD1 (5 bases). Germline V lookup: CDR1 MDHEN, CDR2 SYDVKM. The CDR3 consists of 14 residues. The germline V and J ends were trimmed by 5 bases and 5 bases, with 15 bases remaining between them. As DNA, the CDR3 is TGTGCCAGCAGTCTGGTACGGGGGTCTTATGGCTACACCTTC. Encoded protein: CASSLVRGSYGYTF.

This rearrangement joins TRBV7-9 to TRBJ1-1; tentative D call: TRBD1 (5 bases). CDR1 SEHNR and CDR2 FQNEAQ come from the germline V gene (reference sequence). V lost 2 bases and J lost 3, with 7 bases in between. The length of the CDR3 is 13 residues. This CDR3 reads CASSLRGDTEAFF. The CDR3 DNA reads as TGTGCCAGCAGCTTAAGGGGCGACACTGAAGCTTTCTTT.

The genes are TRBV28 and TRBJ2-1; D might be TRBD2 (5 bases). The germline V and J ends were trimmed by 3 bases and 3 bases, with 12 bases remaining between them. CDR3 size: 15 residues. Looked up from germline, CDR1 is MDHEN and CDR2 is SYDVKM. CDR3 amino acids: CASSFDSSSYNEQFF. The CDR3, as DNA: TGTGCCAGCAGTTTTGATTCTAGCAGCTACAATGAGCAGTTCTTC.

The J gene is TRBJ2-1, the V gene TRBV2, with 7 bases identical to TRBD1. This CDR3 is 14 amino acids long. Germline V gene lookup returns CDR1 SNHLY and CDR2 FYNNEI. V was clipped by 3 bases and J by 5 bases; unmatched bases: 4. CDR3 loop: CASSDWQGDNEQFF. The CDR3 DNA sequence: TGTGCCAGCAGTGATTGGCAGGGGGACAATGAGCAGTTCTTC.

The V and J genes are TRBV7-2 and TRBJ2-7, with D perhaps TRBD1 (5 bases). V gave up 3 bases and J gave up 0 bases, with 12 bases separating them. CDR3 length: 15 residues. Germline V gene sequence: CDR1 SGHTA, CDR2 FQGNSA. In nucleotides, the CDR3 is TGTGCCAGCAGCTTTCCAGGGTTTTCCTCCTACGAGCAGTACTTC. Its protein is CASSFPGFSSYEQYF.

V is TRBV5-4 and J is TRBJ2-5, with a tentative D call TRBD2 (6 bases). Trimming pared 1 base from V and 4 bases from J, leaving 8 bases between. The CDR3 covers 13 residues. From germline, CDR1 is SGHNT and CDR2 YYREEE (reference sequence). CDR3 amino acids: CASSLTEGETQYF. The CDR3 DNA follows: TGTGCCAGCAGCTTGACGGAGGGAGAGACCCAGTACTTC.

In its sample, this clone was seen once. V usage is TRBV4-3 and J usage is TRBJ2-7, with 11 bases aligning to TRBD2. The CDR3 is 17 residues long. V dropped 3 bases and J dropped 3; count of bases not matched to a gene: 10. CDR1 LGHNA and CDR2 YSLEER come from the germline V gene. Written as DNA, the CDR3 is TGCGCCAGCAGCCAGGAACCACTAGCGGGGGAGATCTACGAGCAGTACTTC. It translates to CASSQEPLAGEIYEQYF.

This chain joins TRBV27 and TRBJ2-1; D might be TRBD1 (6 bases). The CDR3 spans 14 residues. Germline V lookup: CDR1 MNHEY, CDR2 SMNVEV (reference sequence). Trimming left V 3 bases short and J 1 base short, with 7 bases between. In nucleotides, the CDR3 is TGTGCCAGCAGTTTGACAGGATCCTACAATGAGCAGTTCTTC. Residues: CASSLTGSYNEQFF.

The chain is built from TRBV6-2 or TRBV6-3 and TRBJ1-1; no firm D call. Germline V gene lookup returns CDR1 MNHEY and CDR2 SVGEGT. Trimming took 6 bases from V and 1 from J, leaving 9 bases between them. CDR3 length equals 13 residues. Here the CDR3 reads CASSPRRNTEAFF. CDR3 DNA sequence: TGTGCCAGCAGCCCACGGCGGAACACTGAAGCTTTCTTT.

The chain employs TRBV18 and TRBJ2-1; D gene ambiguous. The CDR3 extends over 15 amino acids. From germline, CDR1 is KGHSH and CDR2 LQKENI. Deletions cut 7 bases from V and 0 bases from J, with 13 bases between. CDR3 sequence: CASWSPIYSYNEQFF. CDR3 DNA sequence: TGTGCCAGCTGGTCGCCGATTTACTCCTACAATGAGCAGTTCTTC.

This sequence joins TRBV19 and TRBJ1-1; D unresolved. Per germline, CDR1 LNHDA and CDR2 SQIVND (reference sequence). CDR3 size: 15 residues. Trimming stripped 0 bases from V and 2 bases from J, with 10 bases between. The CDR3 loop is CASSIEADLNTEAFF. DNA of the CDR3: TGTGCCAGTAGTATAGAAGCAGACCTTAACACTGAAGCTTTCTTT.

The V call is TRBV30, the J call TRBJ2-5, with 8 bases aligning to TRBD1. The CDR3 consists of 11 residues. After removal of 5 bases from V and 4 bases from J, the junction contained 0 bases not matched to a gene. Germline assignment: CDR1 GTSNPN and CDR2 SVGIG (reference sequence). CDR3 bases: TGTGCCTGGGGACAGGGAGAGACCCAGTACTTC. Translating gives CAWGQGETQYF.

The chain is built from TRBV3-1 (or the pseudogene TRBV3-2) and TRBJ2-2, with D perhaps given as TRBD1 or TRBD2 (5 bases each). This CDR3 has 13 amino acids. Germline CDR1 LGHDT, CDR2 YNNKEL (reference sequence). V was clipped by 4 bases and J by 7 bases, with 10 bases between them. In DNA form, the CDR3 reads TGTGCCAGCAGCCGTGGGGGTGTCGGGGAGCTGTTTTTT. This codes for CASSRGGVGELFF.

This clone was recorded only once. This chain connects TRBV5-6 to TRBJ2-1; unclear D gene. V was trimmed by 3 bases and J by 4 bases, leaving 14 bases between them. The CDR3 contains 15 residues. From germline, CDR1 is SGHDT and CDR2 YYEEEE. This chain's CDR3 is CASSSPLVEYNEQFF. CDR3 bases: TGTGCCAGCAGCTCCCCCTTGGTAGAATACAATGAGCAGTTCTTC.

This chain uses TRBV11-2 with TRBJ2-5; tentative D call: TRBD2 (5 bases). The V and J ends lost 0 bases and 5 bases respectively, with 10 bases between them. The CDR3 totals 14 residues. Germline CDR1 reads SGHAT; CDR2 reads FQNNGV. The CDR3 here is CASSLDRGSETQYF. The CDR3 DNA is TGTGCCAGCAGCTTAGATCGGGGAAGCGAGACCCAGTACTTC. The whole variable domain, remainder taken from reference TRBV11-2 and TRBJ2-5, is EAGVAQSPRYKIIEKRQSVAFWCNPISGHATLYWYQQILGQGPKLLIQFQNNGVVDDSQLPKDRFSAERLKGVDSTLKIQPAKLEDSAVYLCASSLDRGSETQYFGPGTRLLVL.

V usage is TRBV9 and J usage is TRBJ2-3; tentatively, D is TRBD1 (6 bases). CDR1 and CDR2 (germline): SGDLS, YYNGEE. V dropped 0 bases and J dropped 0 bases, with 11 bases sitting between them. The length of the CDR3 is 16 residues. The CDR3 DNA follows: TGTGCCAGCAGCGTAGGCCGGACAGCTAGCACAGATACGCAGTATTTT. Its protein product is CASSVGRTASTDTQYF.

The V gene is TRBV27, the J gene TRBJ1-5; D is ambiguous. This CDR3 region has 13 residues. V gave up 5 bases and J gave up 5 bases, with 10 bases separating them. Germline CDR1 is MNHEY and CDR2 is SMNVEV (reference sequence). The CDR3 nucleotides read TGTGCCAGCAGTCCATCCGGGGATCAGCCCCAGCATTTT. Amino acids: CASSPSGDQPQHF.

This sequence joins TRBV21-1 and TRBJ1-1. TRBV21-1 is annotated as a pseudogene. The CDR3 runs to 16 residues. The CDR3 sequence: CASSPSTYQEDTEAFF. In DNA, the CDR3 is TGTGCCAGCAGCCCCAGCACGTACCAAGAAGACACTGAAGCTTTCTTT.

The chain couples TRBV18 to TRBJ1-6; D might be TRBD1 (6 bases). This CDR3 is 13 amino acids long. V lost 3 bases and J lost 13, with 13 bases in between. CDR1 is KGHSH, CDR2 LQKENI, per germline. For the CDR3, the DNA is TGTGCCAGCTCACCCGTACGGGGGCCGCCCCTCCACTTT. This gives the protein CASSPVRGPPLHF.